This T cell receptor (beta chain) was sequenced in a study of cytomegalovirus exposure and HLA in healthy donors. In the PCR, 60 Vbeta and 13 Jbeta primers were used. TCRdb keeps only in-frame clones here, not all; method: immunoSEQ multiplex PCR. The repertoire holds around 100,000 clones, over 60% seen once, with around 4.8% in the top ten. Germline V gene sequence: CDR1 GTSNPN, CDR2 SVGIG (reference sequence). J was trimmed by 6 bases and V by 1 base; bases with no gene match: 2. CDR3 size: 13 residues. The sequence came from a man aged 25-45 years in good health and CMV-seropositive. Sequenced sample: PBMCs. V usage is TRBV30 and J usage is TRBJ1-5; 8 bases are shared with TRBD1. CDR3 sequence reads: CAWSGQGFQPQHF. The CDR3, as DNA: TGTGCCTGGAGTGGACAGGGGTTTCAGCCCCAGCATTTT.